The rows below give T cell receptor beta chains drawn from one sample of a study of blood T cell repertoires in COVID-19. Assay: immunoSEQ multiplex PCR; the TCRdb copy retains only in-frame clones and omits some. The repertoire holds fewer than 250,000 clones, with about 77% as singletons. Input material: PBMCs or T cells enriched from blood (not recorded which). These TCRs come from a woman in her fifties or sixties with acute COVID-19. Both conserved end residues are part of each CDR3. Fields, in order: CDR3 DNA, CDR3 protein, V gene, J gene, clone size, D gene. A D gene is named only where the DNA matches it firmly. Rows may omit the clone size; those that give it use once, few, many or a size class.

CDR3 DNA: TGCGCCGGCGACTTTTTTGGGTTTGTGTCACCCCTCCACTTT; CDR3 protein: CAGDFFGFVSPLHF; V gene: TRBV10-1; J gene: TRBJ1-6; clone size: few; D gene: -
CDR3 DNA: TGTGCTAGTGGTTGGGTGACTAGCGGGGTCTACAATGAGCAGTTCTTC; CDR3 protein: CASGWVTSGVYNEQFF; V gene: TRBV12-5; J gene: TRBJ2-1; clone size: -; D gene: TRBD2
CDR3 DNA: TGTGCCAGCAGTGTCGGGGAGAGGAAGTACTTC; CDR3 protein: CASSVGERKYF; V gene: TRBV25-1; J gene: TRBJ2-5; clone size: once; D gene: -
CDR3 DNA: TGTGCCAGCCAAGGGCAGGGGACAGATACGCAGTATTTT; CDR3 protein: CASQGQGTDTQYF; V gene: TRBV11-2; J gene: TRBJ2-3; clone size: -; D gene: -
CDR3 DNA: TGTGCCAGCAGTTCTGGGACAGTTAACTATGGCTACACCTTC; CDR3 protein: CASSSGTVNYGYTF; V gene: TRBV28; J gene: TRBJ1-2; clone size: -; D gene: TRBD1
CDR3 DNA: TGTGCCTGGAGTAGGCGGGGGGGCAGGTTCAATGAGCAGTTCTTC; CDR3 protein: CAWSRRGGRFNEQFF; V gene: TRBV30; J gene: TRBJ2-1; clone size: -; D gene: TRBD2
CDR3 DNA: TGTGCCAGCAGTGAATCCTCGGGACAGGGGGACTATGGCTACACCTTC; CDR3 protein: CASSESSGQGDYGYTF; V gene: TRBV25-1; J gene: TRBJ1-2; clone size: few; D gene: TRBD1
CDR3 DNA: TGTGCCAGCAGCCTTCTGGTGGGACAGTATAATTCACCCCTCCACTTT; CDR3 protein: CASSLLVGQYNSPLHF; V gene: TRBV7-2; J gene: TRBJ1-6; clone size: -; D gene: TRBD1
CDR3 DNA: TGTGCCTGGAGTGTCCGGGTCCGGGTTGGCTACACCTTC; CDR3 protein: CAWSVRVRVGYTF; V gene: TRBV30; J gene: TRBJ1-2; clone size: few; D gene: -
CDR3 DNA: TGTGCCAGCAGCCTAGTCCAGGAAGCTTTCTTT; CDR3 protein: CASSLVQEAFF; V gene: TRBV6-5; J gene: TRBJ1-1; clone size: few; D gene: -
CDR3 DNA: TGTGCCAGCAGCTTGGGATTGCAGGGCCGTCCGGGTAGCAATCAGCCCCAGCATTTT; CDR3 protein: CASSLGLQGRPGSNQPQHF; V gene: TRBV5-6; J gene: TRBJ1-5; clone size: few; D gene: -
CDR3 DNA: TGTGCCAGCAGTTACGTCGGGGGGATTAGCACAGATACGCAGTATTTT; CDR3 protein: CASSYVGGISTDTQYF; V gene: TRBV6-5; J gene: TRBJ2-3; clone size: once; D gene: TRBD2
CDR3 DNA: TGTGCCAGCAGCGTAGAAGTGCGGGTCAGCTCCTACAATGAGCAGTTCTTC; CDR3 protein: CASSVEVRVSSYNEQFF; V gene: TRBV9; J gene: TRBJ2-1; clone size: -; D gene: -
CDR3 DNA: TGTGCCAGCAGCCAACGCTACTACAATGAGCAGTTCTTC; CDR3 protein: CASSQRYYNEQFF; V gene: TRBV12-3/TRBV12-4; J gene: TRBJ2-1; clone size: -; D gene: -
CDR3 DNA: TGTGCCAGCAGTGAAACTAGCACCCCGGGGACCCAGTACTTC; CDR3 protein: CASSETSTPGTQYF; V gene: TRBV6-1; J gene: TRBJ2-5; clone size: -; D gene: -
CDR3 DNA: TGTGCCAGCAGCTTTAGGACAGTTAACACTGAAGCTTTCTTT; CDR3 protein: CASSFRTVNTEAFF; V gene: TRBV11-2; J gene: TRBJ1-1; clone size: once; D gene: -
CDR3 DNA: TGCAGCTCGACCTACAGGGTGAACACTGAAGCTTTCTTT; CDR3 protein: CSSTYRVNTEAFF; V gene: TRBV29-1; J gene: TRBJ1-1; clone size: -; D gene: -
CDR3 DNA: TGTGCCAGCACCCCGGGCCCCCTAGCGGGGGGACGCACAGATACGCAGTATTTT; CDR3 protein: CASTPGPLAGGRTDTQYF; V gene: TRBV11-2; J gene: TRBJ2-3; clone size: -; D gene: TRBD2
CDR3 DNA: TGTGCCAGCAATCGCGGTAATAGCAATCAGCCCCAGCATTTT; CDR3 protein: CASNRGNSNQPQHF; V gene: TRBV7-2; J gene: TRBJ1-5; clone size: -; D gene: -
CDR3 DNA: TGCGCCAGCAGCCTGGACCCTAGCGGGGGGATCCTTGGCGGGGAGCTGTTTTTT; CDR3 protein: CASSLDPSGGILGGELFF; V gene: TRBV5-1; J gene: TRBJ2-2; clone size: -; D gene: TRBD2
CDR3 DNA: TGTGCCAGCAGCCAAGGCGCGGGACAGCTCAACTATGGCTACACCTTC; CDR3 protein: CASSQGAGQLNYGYTF; V gene: TRBV4-2; J gene: TRBJ1-2; clone size: once; D gene: TRBD1
CDR3 DNA: TGTGCCTGGAGAGGTCCGGGCAGGGGAGAAGATGGCTACACCTTC; CDR3 protein: CAWRGPGRGEDGYTF; V gene: TRBV30; J gene: TRBJ1-2; clone size: -; D gene: -
CDR3 DNA: TGTGCCAGCAGTGAAAATAGCGGACAGGGTTGGGAGACCCAGTACTTC; CDR3 protein: CASSENSGQGWETQYF; V gene: TRBV6-1; J gene: TRBJ2-5; clone size: many; D gene: TRBD1
CDR3 DNA: TGTGCCAGCAGCTTAGCGGGGGAGGTTCCTCGGGACACCATATATTTT; CDR3 protein: CASSLAGEVPRDTIYF; V gene: TRBV7-9; J gene: TRBJ1-3; clone size: -; D gene: -
CDR3 DNA: TGTGCCAGTAGTATATCGGAAAAACTGTTTTTT; CDR3 protein: CASSISEKLFF; V gene: TRBV19; J gene: TRBJ1-4; clone size: -; D gene: -
CDR3 DNA: TGTGCCACCAGTTCCGGTTCTAACTATGGCTACACCTTC; CDR3 protein: CATSSGSNYGYTF; V gene: TRBV24-1; J gene: TRBJ1-2; clone size: -; D gene: -
CDR3 DNA: TGTGCCGCGGAGTCTGGAAACACCATATATTTT; CDR3 protein: CAAESGNTIYF; V gene: TRBV30; J gene: TRBJ1-3; clone size: -; D gene: -
CDR3 DNA: TGTGCCAGCCGACCTGGGCCCCCGCGCCCAGATACGCAGTATTTT; CDR3 protein: CASRPGPPRPDTQYF; V gene: TRBV6-5; J gene: TRBJ2-3; clone size: -; D gene: -
CDR3 DNA: TGTGCCAGCAGTGAGTACAGTAATCAGCCCCAGCATTTT; CDR3 protein: CASSEYSNQPQHF; V gene: TRBV6-4; J gene: TRBJ1-5; clone size: -; D gene: -
CDR3 DNA: TGTGCCAGCAGCTTAGTAGGCGGGGGGGCCTACAATGAGCAGTTCTTC; CDR3 protein: CASSLVGGGAYNEQFF; V gene: TRBV7-8; J gene: TRBJ2-1; clone size: -; D gene: TRBD2